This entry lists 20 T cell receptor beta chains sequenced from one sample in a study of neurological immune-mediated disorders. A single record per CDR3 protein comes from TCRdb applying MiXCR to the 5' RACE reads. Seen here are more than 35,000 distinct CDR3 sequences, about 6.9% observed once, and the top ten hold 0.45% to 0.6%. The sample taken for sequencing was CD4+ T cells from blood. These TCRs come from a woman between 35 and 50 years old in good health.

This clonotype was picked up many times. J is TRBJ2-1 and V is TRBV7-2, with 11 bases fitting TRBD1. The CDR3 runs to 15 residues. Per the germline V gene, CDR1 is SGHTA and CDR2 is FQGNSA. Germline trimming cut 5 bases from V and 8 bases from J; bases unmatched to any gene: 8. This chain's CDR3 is CASSRGQGEIDEQFF. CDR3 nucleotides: TGTGCCAGCAGCCGGGGACAGGGGGAGATCGATGAGCAGTTCTTC.

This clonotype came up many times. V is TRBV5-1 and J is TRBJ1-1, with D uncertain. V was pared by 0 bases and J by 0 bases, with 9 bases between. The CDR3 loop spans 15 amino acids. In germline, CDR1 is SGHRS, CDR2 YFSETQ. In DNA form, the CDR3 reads TGCGCCAGCAGCTTGGGTACAGCTTTGAACACTGAAGCTTTCTTT. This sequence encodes CASSLGTALNTEAFF. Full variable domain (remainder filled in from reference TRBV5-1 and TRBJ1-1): KAGVTQTPRYLIKTRGQQVTLSCSPISGHRSVSWYQQTPGQGLQFLFEYFSETQRNKGNFPGRFSGRQFSNSRSEMNVSTLELGDSALYLCASSLGTALNTEAFFGQGTRLTVV.

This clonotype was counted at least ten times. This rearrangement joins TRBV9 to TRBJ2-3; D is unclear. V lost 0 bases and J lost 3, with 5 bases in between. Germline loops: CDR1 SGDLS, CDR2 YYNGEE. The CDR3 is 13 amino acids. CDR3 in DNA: TGTGCCAGCAGCGTAGCGTTTACAGATACGCAGTATTTT. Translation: CASSVAFTDTQYF.

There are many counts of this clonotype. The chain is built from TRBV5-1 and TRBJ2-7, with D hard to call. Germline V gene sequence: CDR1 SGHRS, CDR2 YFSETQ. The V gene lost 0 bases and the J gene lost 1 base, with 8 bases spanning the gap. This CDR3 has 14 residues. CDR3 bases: TGCGCCAGCAGCTTGGCCGTCCTTTCCTACGAGCAGTACTTC. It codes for CASSLAVLSYEQYF.

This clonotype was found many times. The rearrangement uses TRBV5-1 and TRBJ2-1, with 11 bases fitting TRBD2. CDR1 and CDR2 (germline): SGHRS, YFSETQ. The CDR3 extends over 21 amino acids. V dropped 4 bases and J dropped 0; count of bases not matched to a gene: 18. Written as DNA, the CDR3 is TGCGCCAGCAGCGCGATGACAGGGAGTAGCGGGAGGGAGAGCTCCTACAATGAGCAGTTCTTC. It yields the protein CASSAMTGSSGRESSYNEQFF.

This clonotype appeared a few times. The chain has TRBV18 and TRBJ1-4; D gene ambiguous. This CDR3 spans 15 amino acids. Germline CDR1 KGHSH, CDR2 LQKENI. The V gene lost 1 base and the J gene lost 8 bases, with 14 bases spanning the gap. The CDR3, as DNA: TGTGCCAGCTCACCACTGGGTGGGTTTGGAGAAAAACTGTTTTTT. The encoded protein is CASSPLGGFGEKLFF.

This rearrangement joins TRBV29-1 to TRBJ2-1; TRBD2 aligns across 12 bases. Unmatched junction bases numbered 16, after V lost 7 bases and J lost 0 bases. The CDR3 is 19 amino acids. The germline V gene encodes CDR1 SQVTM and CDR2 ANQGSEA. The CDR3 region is CSAHSRGLAGPSSYNEQFF. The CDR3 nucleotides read TGCAGCGCACATTCGAGAGGACTAGCGGGGCCGAGCTCCTACAATGAGCAGTTCTTC.

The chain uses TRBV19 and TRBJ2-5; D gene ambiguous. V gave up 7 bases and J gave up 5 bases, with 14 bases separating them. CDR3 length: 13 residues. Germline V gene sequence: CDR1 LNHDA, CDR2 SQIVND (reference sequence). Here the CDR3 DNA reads TGTGCCAGTACCCAATCCCGTGGCGAGACCCAGTACTTC. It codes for CASTQSRGETQYF.

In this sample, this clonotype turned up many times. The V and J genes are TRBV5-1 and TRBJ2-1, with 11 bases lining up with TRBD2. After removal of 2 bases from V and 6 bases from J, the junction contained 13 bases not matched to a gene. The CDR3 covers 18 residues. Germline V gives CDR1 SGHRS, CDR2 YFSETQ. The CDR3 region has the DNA TGCGCCAGCAGCTTAACCCCACGAGGGACTAGCGGAAGCAATGAGCAGTTCTTC. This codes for CASSLTPRGTSGSNEQFF.

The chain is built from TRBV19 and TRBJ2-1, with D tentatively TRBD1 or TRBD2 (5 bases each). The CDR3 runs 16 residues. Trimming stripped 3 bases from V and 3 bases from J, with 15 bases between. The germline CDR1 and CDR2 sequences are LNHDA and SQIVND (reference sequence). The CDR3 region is CASSISWQGVYNEQFF. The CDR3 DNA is TGTGCCAGTAGTATCTCCTGGCAGGGAGTCTACAATGAGCAGTTCTTC.

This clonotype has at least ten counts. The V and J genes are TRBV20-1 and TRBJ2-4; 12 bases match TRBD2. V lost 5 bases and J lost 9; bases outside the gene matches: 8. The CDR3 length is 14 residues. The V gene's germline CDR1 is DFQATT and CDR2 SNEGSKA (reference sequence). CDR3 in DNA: TGCAGTGCTCCGACTAGCGGGAGTAAGGTCATTCAGTACTTC. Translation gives CSAPTSGSKVIQYF.

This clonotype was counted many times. The CDR3 DNA follows: TGTGCCAGCAGTGAATATCCCCCCCTAGCCCTTTTTTCCTACGAGCAGTACTTC. This codes for CASSEYPPLALFSYEQYF. The gene calls are TRBV25-1 and TRBJ2-7, with D maybe TRBD2 (5 bases). The germline V gene encodes CDR1 MGHDK and CDR2 SYGVNS. This CDR3 is 18 amino acids long. The V and J ends lost 0 bases and 1 base respectively, with 19 bases between them.

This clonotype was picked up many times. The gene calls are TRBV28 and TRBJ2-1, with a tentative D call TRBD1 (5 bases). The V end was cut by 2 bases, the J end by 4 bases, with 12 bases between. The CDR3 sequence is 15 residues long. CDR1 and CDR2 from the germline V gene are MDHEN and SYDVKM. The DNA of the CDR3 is TGTGCCAGCAGTTTAGGTAGGGCAGGGTACAATGAGCAGTTCTTC. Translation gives CASSLGRAGYNEQFF.

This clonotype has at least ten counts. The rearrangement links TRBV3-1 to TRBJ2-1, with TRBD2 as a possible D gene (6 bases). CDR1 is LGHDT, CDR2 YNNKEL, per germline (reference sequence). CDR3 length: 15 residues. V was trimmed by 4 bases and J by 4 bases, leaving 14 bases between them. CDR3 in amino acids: CASSLRDSYYNEQFF. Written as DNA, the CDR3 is TGTGCCAGCAGCCTGCGGGACTCCTATTACAATGAGCAGTTCTTC.

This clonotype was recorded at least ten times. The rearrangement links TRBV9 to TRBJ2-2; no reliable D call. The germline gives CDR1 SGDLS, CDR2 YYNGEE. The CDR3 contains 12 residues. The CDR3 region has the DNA TGTGCAACCGGGCCGTCCACCGGGGAGCTGTTTTTT. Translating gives CATGPSTGELFF.

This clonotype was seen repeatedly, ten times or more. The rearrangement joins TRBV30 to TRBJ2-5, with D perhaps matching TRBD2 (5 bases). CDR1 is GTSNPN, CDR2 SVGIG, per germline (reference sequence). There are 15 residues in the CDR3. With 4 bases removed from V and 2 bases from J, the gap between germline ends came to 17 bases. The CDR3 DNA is TGTGCCTGGACCCTAGGGCGGGCCCGTCAAGAGACCCAGTACTTC. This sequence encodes CAWTLGRARQETQYF.

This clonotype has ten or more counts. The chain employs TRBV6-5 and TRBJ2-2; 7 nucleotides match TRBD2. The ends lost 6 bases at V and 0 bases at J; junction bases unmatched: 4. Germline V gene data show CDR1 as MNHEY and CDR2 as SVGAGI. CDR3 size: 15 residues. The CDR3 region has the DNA TGTGCCAGCAGCCCACTAGCGCCGAACACCGGGGAGCTGTTTTTT. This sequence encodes CASSPLAPNTGELFF.

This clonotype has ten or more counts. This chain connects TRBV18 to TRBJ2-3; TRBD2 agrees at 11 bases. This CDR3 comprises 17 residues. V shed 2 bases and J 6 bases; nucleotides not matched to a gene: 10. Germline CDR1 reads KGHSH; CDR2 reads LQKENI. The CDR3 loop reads CASSPFPLAGALDTQYF. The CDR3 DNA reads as TGTGCCAGCTCACCATTCCCACTAGCGGGAGCTCTTGATACGCAGTATTTT.

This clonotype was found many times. CDR3 DNA: TGCAGTGCTAGAGGGACAGTACCGATGAACACTGAAGCTTTCTTT. Amino acid sequence: CSARGTVPMNTEAFF. This rearrangement joins TRBV20-1 to TRBJ1-1; D is perhaps TRBD1 (6 bases). Germline lookup yields CDR1 DFQATT and CDR2 SNEGSKA (reference sequence). The CDR3 totals 15 residues. Trimming removed 1 base from V and 0 bases from J, with 12 bases in between.

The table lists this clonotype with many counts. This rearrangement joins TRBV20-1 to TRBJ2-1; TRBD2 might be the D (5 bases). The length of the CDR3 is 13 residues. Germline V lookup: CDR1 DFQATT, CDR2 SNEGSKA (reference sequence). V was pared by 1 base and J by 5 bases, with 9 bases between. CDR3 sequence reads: CSARVDFDNEQFF. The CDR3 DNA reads TGCAGTGCTAGAGTGGACTTCGACAATGAGCAGTTCTTC.